This paragraph covers one TCR beta chain sequence. Its antigen is currently unknown. The method was immunoSEQ multiplex PCR; TCRdb's version includes in-frame clones alone and lacks a portion of them. The sample consists of 150,000 to 200,000 clones, about 90% of them appearing once. The data originate from a study of T cell responses to AZD1222 COVID-19 vaccine. Findings of the study overall: Breadth and depth of Spike-specific TCRs rose after two AZD1222 doses. Only a handful of AZD1222 recipients were seropositive at baseline. Clonal diversity may have been underestimated in mostly white British donors. The peak T cell response came first, and repertoires were sampled only after it.

CDR1 is SGHTA and CDR2 is FQGTGA in the germline V gene. The CDR3 totals 12 residues. V was shortened by 0 bases and J by 5 bases, with 3 bases between the two germline ends. The sequencing used peripheral blood, collected 28 days after the second AZD1222 dose. The source is an adult who received the AZD1222 COVID-19 vaccine. The chain has TRBV7-3 and TRBJ2-3; no reliable D call. Here the CDR3 reads CASSLTGDTQYF. The CDR3 DNA reads TGTGCCAGCAGCTTAACCGGAGATACGCAGTATTTT.